Given below is one TCR beta chain in context. Its antigen is still unknown. Each donor was a healthy Caucasian individual from Russia, aged roughly 6 to 100. Total RNA was isolated from each sample in quantities of at least 6 micrograms. The record originates from a study of blood T cells in healthy people across ages. Study-level findings and limits: Older age went with lower TCR beta diversity per million T cells, in a roughly linear way.

The germline gives CDR1 SGHTA, CDR2 FQGNSA. The CDR3 is 14 amino acids. The V end was cut by 2 bases, the J end by 4 bases, with 11 bases between. PCR was performed a second time for about 7 to 11 cycles using a sample-barcoded 5' primer and a J-beta primer mix. A tag from a template-switch adaptor with 12 random nucleotides marked each cDNA molecule. TCRdb itself ran the 5' RACE reads through MiXCR, one entry per CDR3 protein. The table records 1.5 million to 2 million distinct CDR3 sequences, approximately 39% of them present only once. The origin of this receptor is a human donor in good health. This rearrangement joins TRBV7-2 to TRBJ1-1, with a tentative D call TRBD1 (5 bases). The sample was blood. The CDR3 sequence is CASSLSTVSTEAFF. The CDR3 coding sequence is TGTGCCAGCAGCTTATCGACAGTGAGCACTGAAGCTTTCTTT.